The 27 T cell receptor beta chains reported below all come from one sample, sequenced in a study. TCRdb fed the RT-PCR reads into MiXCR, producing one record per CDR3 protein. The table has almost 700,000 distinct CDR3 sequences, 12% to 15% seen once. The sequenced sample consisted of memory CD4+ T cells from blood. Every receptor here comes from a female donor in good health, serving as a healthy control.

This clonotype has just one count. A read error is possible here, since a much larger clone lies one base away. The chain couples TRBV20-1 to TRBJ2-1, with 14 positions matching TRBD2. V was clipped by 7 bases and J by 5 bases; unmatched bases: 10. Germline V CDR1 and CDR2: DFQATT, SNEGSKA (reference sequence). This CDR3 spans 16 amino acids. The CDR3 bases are TGCAGTGATAACCCGGGACTAGCGGGAGACCACAATGAGCAGTTCTTC. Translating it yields CSDNPGLAGDHNEQFF.

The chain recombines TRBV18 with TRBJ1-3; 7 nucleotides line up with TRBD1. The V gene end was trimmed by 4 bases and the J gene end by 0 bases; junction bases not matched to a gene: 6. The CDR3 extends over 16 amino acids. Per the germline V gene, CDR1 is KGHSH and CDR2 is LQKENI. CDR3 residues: CASSRATGHSGNTIYF. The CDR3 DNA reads TGTGCCAGCTCACGGGCGACAGGGCACTCTGGAAACACCATATATTTT.

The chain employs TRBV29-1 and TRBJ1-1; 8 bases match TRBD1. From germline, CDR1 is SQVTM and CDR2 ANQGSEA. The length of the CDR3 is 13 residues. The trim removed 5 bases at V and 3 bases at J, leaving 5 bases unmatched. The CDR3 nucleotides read TGCAGCGTTACGGGACAGGCGCACACTGAAGCTTTCTTT. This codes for CSVTGQAHTEAFF.

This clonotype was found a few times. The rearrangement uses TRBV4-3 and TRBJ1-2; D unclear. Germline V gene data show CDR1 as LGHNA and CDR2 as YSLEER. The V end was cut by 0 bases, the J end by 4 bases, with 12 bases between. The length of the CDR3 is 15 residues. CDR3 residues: CASSQDFPGTYGYTF. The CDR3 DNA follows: TGCGCCAGCAGCCAAGATTTTCCGGGTACCTATGGCTACACCTTC.

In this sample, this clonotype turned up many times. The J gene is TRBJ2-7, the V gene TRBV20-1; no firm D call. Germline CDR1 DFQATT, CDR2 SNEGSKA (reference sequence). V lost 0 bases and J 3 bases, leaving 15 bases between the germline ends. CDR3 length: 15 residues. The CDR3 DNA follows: TGCAGTGCTAGAGATCAGATGGGGAATGTCTACGAGCAGTACTTC. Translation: CSARDQMGNVYEQYF.

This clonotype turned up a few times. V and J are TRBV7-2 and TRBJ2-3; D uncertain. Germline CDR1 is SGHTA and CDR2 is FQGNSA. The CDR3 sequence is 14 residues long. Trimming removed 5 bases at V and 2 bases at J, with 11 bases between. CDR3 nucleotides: TGTGCCAGCAGCCCGAGGATGGACACAGATACGCAGTATTTT. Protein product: CASSPRMDTDTQYF.

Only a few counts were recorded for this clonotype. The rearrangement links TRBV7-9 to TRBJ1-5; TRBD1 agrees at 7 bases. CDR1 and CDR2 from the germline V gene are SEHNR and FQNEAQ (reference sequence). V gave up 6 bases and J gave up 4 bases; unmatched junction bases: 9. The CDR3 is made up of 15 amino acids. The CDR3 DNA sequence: TGTGCCAGCAGTCCCAACACAGGGGAGAATCAGCCCCAGCATTTT. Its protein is CASSPNTGENQPQHF.

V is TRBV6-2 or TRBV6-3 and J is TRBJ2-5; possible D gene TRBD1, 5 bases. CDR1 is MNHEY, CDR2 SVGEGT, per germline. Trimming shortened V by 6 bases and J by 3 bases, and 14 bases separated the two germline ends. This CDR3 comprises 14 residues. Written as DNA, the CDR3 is TGTGCCAGCAGACTACGGGCAGGGAAAGAGACCCAGTACTTC. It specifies CASRLRAGKETQYF.

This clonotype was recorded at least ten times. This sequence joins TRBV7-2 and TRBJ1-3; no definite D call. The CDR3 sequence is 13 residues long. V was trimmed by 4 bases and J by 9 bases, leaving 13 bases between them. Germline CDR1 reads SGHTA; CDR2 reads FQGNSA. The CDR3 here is CASSSTPWGTIYF. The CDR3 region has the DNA TGTGCCAGCAGCTCTACCCCCTGGGGCACCATATATTTT. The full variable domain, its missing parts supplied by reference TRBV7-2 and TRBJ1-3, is GAGVSQSPSNKVTEKGKDVELRCDPISGHTALYWYRQSLGQGLEFLIYFQGNSAPDKSGLPSDRFSAERTGGSVSTLTIQRTQQEDSAVYLCASSSTPWGTIYFGEGSWLTVV.

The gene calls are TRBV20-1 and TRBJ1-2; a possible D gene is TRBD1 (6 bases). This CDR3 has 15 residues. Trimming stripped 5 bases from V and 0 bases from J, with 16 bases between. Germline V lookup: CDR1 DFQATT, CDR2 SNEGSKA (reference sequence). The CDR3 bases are TGCAGTGCTCTAGGTAGGACAGCCCCTAACTATGGCTACACCTTC. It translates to CSALGRTAPNYGYTF.

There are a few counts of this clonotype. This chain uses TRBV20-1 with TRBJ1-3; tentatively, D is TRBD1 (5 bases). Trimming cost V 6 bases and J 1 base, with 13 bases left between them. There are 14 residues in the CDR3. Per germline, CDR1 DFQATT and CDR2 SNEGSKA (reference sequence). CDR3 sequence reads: CSAEGTASGNTIYF. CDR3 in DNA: TGCAGTGCGGAAGGGACGGCTTCTGGAAACACCATATATTTT.

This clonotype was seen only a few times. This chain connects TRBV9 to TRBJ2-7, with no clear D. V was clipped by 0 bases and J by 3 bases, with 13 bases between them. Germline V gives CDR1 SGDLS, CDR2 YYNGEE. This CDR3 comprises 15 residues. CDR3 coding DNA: TGTGCCAGCAGCGTAGGGGGTCAGGATATCTACGAGCAGTACTTC. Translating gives CASSVGGQDIYEQYF.

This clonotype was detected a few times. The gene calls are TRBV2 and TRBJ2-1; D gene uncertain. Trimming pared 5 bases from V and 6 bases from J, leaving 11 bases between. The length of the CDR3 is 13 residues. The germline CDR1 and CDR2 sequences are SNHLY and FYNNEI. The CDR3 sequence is CASSNEAGNEQFF. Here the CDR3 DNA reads TGTGCCAGCAGTAATGAGGCAGGCAATGAGCAGTTCTTC.

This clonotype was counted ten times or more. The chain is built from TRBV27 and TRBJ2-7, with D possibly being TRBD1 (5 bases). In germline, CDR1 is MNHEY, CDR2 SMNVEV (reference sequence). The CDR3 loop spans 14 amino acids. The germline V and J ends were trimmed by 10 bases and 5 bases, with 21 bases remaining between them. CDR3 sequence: CATNSAGLVHEQYF. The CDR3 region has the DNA TGTGCCACCAACAGTGCAGGGTTGGTCCACGAGCAGTACTTC.

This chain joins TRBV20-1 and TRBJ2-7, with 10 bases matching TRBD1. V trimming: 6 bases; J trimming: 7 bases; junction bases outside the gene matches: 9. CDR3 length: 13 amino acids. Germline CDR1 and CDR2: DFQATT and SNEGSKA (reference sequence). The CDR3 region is CSAKEGQGREQYF. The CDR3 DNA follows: TGCAGTGCAAAAGAGGGACAGGGGAGGGAGCAGTACTTC.

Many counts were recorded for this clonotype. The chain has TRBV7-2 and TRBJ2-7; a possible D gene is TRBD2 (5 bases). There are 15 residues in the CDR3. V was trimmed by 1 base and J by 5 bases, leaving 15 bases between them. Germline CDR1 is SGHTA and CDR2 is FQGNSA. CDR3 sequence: CASSLGGRGENEQYF. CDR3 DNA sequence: TGTGCCAGCAGCTTAGGAGGGAGAGGAGAGAACGAGCAGTACTTC.

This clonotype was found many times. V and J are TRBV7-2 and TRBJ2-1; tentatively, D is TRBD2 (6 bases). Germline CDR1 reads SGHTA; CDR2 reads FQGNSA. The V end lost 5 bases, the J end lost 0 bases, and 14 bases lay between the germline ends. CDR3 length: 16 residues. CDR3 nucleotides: TGTGCCAGCAGCCCCCCTGGGGGGAGCTCCTACAATGAGCAGTTCTTC. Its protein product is CASSPPGGSSYNEQFF.

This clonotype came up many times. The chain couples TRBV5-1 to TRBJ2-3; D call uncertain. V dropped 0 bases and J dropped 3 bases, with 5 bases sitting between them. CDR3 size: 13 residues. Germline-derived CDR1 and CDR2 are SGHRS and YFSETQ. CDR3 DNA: TGCGCCAGCAGCTTGGTGGGAACAGATACGCAGTATTTT. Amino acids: CASSLVGTDTQYF.

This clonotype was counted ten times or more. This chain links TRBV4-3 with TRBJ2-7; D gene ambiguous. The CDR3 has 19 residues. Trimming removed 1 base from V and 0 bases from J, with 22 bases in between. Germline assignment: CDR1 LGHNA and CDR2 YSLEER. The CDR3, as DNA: TGCGCCAGCAGCCAAGTATTCTATTTCGGCGTCAGATACTCCTACGAGCAGTACTTC. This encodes CASSQVFYFGVRYSYEQYF.

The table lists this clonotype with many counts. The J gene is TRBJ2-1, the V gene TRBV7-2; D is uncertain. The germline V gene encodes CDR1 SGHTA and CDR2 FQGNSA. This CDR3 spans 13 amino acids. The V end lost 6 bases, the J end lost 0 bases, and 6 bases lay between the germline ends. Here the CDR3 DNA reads TGTGCCAGCAGACGGAGCTCCTACAATGAGCAGTTCTTC. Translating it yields CASRRSSYNEQFF. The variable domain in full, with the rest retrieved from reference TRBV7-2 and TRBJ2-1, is GAGVSQSPSNKVTEKGKDVELRCDPISGHTALYWYRQSLGQGLEFLIYFQGNSAPDKSGLPSDRFSAERTGGSVSTLTIQRTQQEDSAVYLCASRRSSYNEQFFGPGTRLTVL.

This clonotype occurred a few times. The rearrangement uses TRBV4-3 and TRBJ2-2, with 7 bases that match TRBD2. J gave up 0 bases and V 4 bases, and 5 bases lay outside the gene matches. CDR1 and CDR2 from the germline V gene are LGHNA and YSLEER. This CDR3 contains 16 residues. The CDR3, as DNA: TGCGCCAGCAGCCGGCAACTAGCGCCGAACACCGGGGAGCTGTTTTTT. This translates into CASSRQLAPNTGELFF.

CDR3 sequence reads: CASSREAGGTDTQYF. The CDR3 DNA reads TGTGCCAGCAGTCGAGAAGCGGGAGGTACAGATACGCAGTATTTT. The chain is built from TRBV12-3 or TRBV12-4 and TRBJ2-3, with TRBD2 matching 9 bases. V gave up 5 bases and J gave up 3 bases; unmatched junction bases: 6. The CDR3 is 15 residues long.

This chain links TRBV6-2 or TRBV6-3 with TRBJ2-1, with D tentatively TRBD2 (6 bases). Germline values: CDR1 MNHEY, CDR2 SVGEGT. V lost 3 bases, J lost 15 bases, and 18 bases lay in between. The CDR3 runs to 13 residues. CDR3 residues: CASSYVFGSMAFF. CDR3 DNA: TGTGCCAGCAGTTATGTTTTCGGGAGTATGGCGTTCTTC.

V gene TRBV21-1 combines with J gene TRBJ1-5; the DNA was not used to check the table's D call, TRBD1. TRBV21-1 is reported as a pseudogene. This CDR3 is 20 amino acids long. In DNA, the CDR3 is TGTGCCAGCAGCAAATCAGAACCGGGACAGGGTAAGGTGGGGGATCAGCCCCAGCATTTT. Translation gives CASSKSEPGQGKVGDQPQHF.

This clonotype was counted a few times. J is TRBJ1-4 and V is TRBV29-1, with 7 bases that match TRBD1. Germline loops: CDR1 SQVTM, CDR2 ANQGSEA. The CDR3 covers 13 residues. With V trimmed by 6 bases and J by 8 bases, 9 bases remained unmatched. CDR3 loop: CSVIIQGNEKLFF. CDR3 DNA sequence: TGCAGCGTGATTATACAGGGGAACGAAAAACTGTTTTTT.

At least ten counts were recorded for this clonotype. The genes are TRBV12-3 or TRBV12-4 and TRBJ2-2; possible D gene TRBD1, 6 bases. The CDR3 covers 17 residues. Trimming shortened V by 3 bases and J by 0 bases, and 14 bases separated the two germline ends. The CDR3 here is CASSFLGAPANTGELFF. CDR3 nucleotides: TGTGCCAGCAGTTTTTTGGGGGCCCCCGCGAACACCGGGGAGCTGTTTTTT.

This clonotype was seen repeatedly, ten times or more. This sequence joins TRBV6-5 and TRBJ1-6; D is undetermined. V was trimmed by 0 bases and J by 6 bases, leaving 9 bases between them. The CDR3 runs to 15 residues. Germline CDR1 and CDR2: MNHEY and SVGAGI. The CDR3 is CASSYSQPLNSPLHF. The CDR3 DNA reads TGTGCCAGCAGTTACTCGCAACCCCTTAATTCACCCCTCCACTTT.